The TCR beta chain under discussion was sequenced for a study of blood T cell repertoires in COVID-19. The data were produced by immunoSEQ multiplex PCR, yet TCRdb's version contains in-frame clones alone and is incomplete. Seen here are 150,000 to 200,000 clones, around nine tenths observed once, and the top ten hold 15% to 20%. The V end was cut by 2 bases, the J end by 5 bases, with 15 bases between. Per germline, CDR1 MNHEY and CDR2 SVGAGI. CDR3 size: 16 residues. The TCR was taken from a man aged 60 to 75 with active or convalescent COVID-19. What was sequenced was peripheral blood. J is TRBJ1-4 and V is TRBV6-5; D possibly corresponds to TRBD1 (6 bases). The CDR3 region is CASSYQGRQTNEKLFF. The CDR3 nucleotides are TGTGCCAGCAGTTACCAGGGGAGACAGACGAATGAAAAACTGTTTTTT.